The present T cell receptor (beta chain) was sequenced within a study of blood T cell repertoires in COVID-19. Across the study: Specimens from acute and convalescent COVID-19 originated in the United States, Italy and Spain. The analysed material was cDNA or gDNA that came from T cells, B-cell-depleted T cells, or PBMCs.

Participants reported their clinical history, and cohort assignment relied on those reports. Original data processing: Reference gene primer amplification gave nucleated cell count estimates. Using immunoSEQ multiplex PCR, the repertoire was profiled, and TCRdb retains in-frame clones only, with some absent. V, J and clone size derive from that table, while D and trimming were established from the DNA sequence. The sample yields some 250,000 clones, roughly 85% seen once. The V and J ends lost 4 bases and 3 bases, in that order; junction bases with no gene match: 4. This CDR3 spans 15 amino acids. Germline V gives CDR1 SGHRS, CDR2 YFSETQ.

The receptor was derived from a woman between 45 and 65 years old who had recovered from COVID-19. Sequencing was carried out using PBMCs or T cells enriched from blood (not recorded which). The rearrangement links TRBV5-1 to TRBJ2-1; 10 bases are shared with TRBD1. This chain's CDR3 is CASSTRDRGYNEQFF. The CDR3 DNA sequence: TGCGCCAGCAGCACCCGGGACAGGGGCTACAATGAGCAGTTCTTC.